This section outlines one TCR beta chain sequence together with its context. This sample is part of a study of shared clonotypes between healthy human individuals. V was cut by 0 bases and J by 7 bases, with 10 bases left in between. Germline-derived CDR1 and CDR2 are LGHNA and YSLEER. The length of the CDR3 is 14 residues. Assay execution proceeded at the deep level. Using immunoSEQ multiplex PCR, the repertoire was profiled, and TCRdb retains in-frame clones only, with some absent. The sample contains 2,100,000 or so clones, approximately 96% of which appear only once. This receptor was obtained from a man between 18 and 35 years old in good health. The source material was naive CD4+ T cells sorted from blood. Subset: CD45RA+ positively selected. This sequence joins TRBV4-3 and TRBJ1-5; D perhaps matches TRBD1 (6 bases). DNA for the CDR3: TGCGCCAGCAGCCAAGATTGGGGGGCCCAGCCCCAGCATTTT. Amino acids: CASSQDWGAQPQHF.